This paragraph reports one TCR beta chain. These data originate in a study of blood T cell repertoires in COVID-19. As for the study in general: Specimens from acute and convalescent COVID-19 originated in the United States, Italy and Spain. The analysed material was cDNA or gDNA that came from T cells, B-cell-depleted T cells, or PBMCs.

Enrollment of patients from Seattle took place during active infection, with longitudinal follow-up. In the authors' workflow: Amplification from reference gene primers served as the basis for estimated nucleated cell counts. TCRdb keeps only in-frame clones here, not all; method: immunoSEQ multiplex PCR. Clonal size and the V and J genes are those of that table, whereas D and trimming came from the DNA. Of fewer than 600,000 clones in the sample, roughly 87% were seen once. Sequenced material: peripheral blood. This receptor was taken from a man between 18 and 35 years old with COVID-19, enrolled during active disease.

In DNA, the CDR3 is TGTGCCAGCACCCCCGGGACAGGGTTGGGGGAGGCCTACAATGAGCAGTTCTTC. Translating it yields CASTPGTGLGEAYNEQFF. The chain couples TRBV7-8 to TRBJ2-1, with 9 bases identical to TRBD1. From germline, CDR1 is SGHVS and CDR2 FQNEAQ. The CDR3 sequence is 18 residues long. V was pared by 7 bases and J by 2 bases, with 15 bases of the junction left unmatched.